This T cell receptor beta chain is from a study of blood T cells in healthy people across ages. The authors extracted at least 6 micrograms of total RNA per sample. For the second PCR, which ran for roughly 7 to 11 cycles, a sample-barcoded 5' primer and a J-beta primer mix were used. TCRdb reprocessed the 5' RACE reads with MiXCR, giving one entry per CDR3 protein. The sample lists hundreds of thousands of distinct CDR3 sequences, 43% occurring once. This clonotype was detected only once. Its antigen is unknown. A read error may account for a junction end that differs from germline. Findings and caveats of the study: Observed TCR beta diversity per million T cells went down as age went up. This fall followed a roughly linear course with age.

Germline values: CDR1 SGHRS, CDR2 YFSETQ. The CDR3 is made up of 16 amino acids. V gene TRBV5-1 combines with J gene TRBJ2-1, with 10 bases identical to TRBD2. The sample was blood. The clonotype comes from a woman aged 55-69 years in good health. Written as DNA, the CDR3 is TGCGCCGGCAGCTTACTAGCGGGACACAGGTACAATGAGCAGTTCTTC. It encodes CAGSLLAGHRYNEQFF.